This T cell receptor (beta chain) was captured in a study of cytomegalovirus exposure and HLA in healthy donors. Study-level results: One later analysis reportedly identified an Asian-associated ancestry cluster that showed fewer N-insertions than the 666-donor mean.

On this clone: Its cognate antigen is unknown.

The CDR3 has 15 residues. V lost 4 bases, J lost 5 bases, and 12 bases lay in between. Germline CDR1 SEHNR, CDR2 FQNEAQ (reference sequence). The PCR ran on 60 Vbeta and 13 Jbeta primers. Sequencing used immunoSEQ multiplex PCR; TCRdb keeps in-frame clones, though not all of them. The repertoire holds about 140,000 clones, 82% seen once, with more than 2.5% in the top ten. The chain carries TRBV7-9 and TRBJ1-6; D perhaps matches TRBD1 (6 bases). The sequenced material came from PBMCs. This receptor was obtained from a man between 18 and 35 years old in good health and CMV-seropositive. The CDR3: CASSSRDMDNSPLHF. For the CDR3, the DNA is TGTGCCAGCAGCTCAAGGGACATGGATAATTCACCCCTCCACTTT. Looking up the rest from reference TRBV7-9 and TRBJ1-6 gives the full variable domain: DTGVSQNPRHKITKRGQNVTFRCDPISEHNRLYWYRQTLGQGPEFLTYFQNEAQLEKSRLLSDRFSAERPKGSFSTLEIQRTEQGDSAMYLCASSSRDMDNSPLHFGNGTRLTVT.